This is a list of T cell receptor beta chains from one sample in a study of beta chain features in type 1 diabetes. TCRdb's copy holds only in-frame clones and misses some; the assay was immunoSEQ multiplex PCR. Of around 250,000 clones listed, 14% are singletons. The sequenced sample consisted of naive CD4+ T cells from blood. These receptor sequences come from a middle-aged woman in good health. Each CDR3 is given with its conserved first and last residue. Each record gives: V gene, D gene, clone size, J gene, CDR3 DNA, CDR3 protein. A D gene is named only where the DNA matches it firmly. Clone size is given for some rows only: seen once, a few or many times, or a class if the clone is expanded.

TRBV12-5	TRBD1	NA	TRBJ2-7	TGTGCTAGTGGCAAAACTTACCGGGACAGATCCAATCAAGCCTCCTACGAGCAGTACTTC	CASGKTYRDRSNQASYEQYF
TRBV7-2	NA	few	TRBJ2-2	TGTGCCAGCAGCCGTACCGGGGAGCTGTTTTTT	CASSRTGELFF
TRBV6-4	NA	few	TRBJ2-5	TGTGCCAGCAAAACCACAGGGATCCAAGAGACCCAGTACTTC	CASKTTGIQETQYF
TRBV14	NA	NA	TRBJ1-2	TGTGCCAGCAGCCAAGATGTCCTTTCAGGTTGGCGTGGCTACACCTTC	CASSQDVLSGWRGYTF
TRBV6-1	TRBD1	NA	TRBJ1-5	TGTGCCAGCAGTGCCGACAGGGCGCTTCAGCCCCAGCATTTT	CASSADRALQPQHF
TRBV6-5	NA	NA	TRBJ1-5	TGTGCCAGCAGACCGCGAGGCGCTCAGCCCCAGCATTTT	CASRPRGAQPQHF
TRBV2	NA	NA	TRBJ1-2	TGTGCCAGCAGTGTGGCAGCGAACTATGGCTACACCTTC	CASSVAANYGYTF
TRBV27	TRBD1	few	TRBJ1-5	TGTGCCAGCAGTGACAGGGAATATCAGCCCCAGCATTTT	CASSDREYQPQHF
TRBV4-2	NA	once	TRBJ2-1	TGTGCCAGCAGCTTGGAGCGAAGCTCCTACAATGAGCAGTTCTTC	CASSLERSSYNEQFF
TRBV27	NA	NA	TRBJ1-5	TGTGCCAGCAGTTTGGCATTGAATCAGCCCCAGCATTTT	CASSLALNQPQHF
TRBV5-1	NA	few	TRBJ1-1	TGCGCCAGCAGCCGAACACAGGACACTGAAGCTTTCTTT	CASSRTQDTEAFF
TRBV6-6	TRBD1	few	TRBJ1-6	TGTGCCAGCAGTTACCCCACAGGGGTGAGCTCACCCCTCCACTTT	CASSYPTGVSSPLHF
TRBV7-2	NA	few	TRBJ2-7	TGTGCCAGCAGCTTAGGATATCGGGGCTCCTACGAGCAGTACTTC	CASSLGYRGSYEQYF
TRBV10-1	NA	NA	TRBJ2-2	TGCGCCACCTCAGGACAGACGAACACCGGGGAGCTGTTTTTT	CATSGQTNTGELFF
TRBV6-6	NA	NA	TRBJ1-6	TGTGCCAGCTCGAGGCCGGGAGATAATTCACCCCTCCACTTT	CASSRPGDNSPLHF
TRBV5-1	TRBD2	few	TRBJ2-5	TGCGCCAGCAGCTACCCGACTCTAGCGGGCATCCAAGAGACCCAGTACTTC	CASSYPTLAGIQETQYF
TRBV15	NA	NA	TRBJ2-1	TGTGCCACCAGCAGAGCGCCCGCAGGGTCGAGGTTTGGTGAGCAGTTCTTC	CATSRAPAGSRFGEQFF
TRBV7-9	TRBD1	few	TRBJ1-1	TGTGCCAGCAGGCCTGGACAGGGGGCGAGTACTGAAGCTTTCTTT	CASRPGQGASTEAFF
TRBV25-1	TRBD2	NA	TRBJ2-5	TGTGCCAGCAGTGAATCCGGGGGGTCCCAAGAGACCCAGTACTTC	CASSESGGSQETQYF
TRBV29-1	NA	NA	TRBJ1-3	TGCAGCGCCAGGGGCCGCCTCTCTGGAAACACCATATATTTT	CSARGRLSGNTIYF
TRBV7-9	TRBD1	NA	TRBJ1-2	TGTGCCAGCAGCTTAGGAGGGACAGGGCTTTTCGCCTACACCTTC	CASSLGGTGLFAYTF
TRBV7-8	NA	many	TRBJ2-1	TGTGCCAGCAGCTTAGACGATCCAACTAGGCATGAGCAGTTCTTC	CASSLDDPTRHEQFF
TRBV15	NA	NA	TRBJ1-3	TGTGCCACCAGCAGAAGACAGCTGAGCTCTGGAAACACCATATATTTT	CATSRRQLSSGNTIYF
TRBV6-5	TRBD2	few	TRBJ2-6	TGTGCCAGCAGTTACGGGAGGGCTGGGGCCAACGTCCTGACTTTC	CASSYGRAGANVLTF
TRBV6-6	NA	NA	TRBJ1-2	TGTGCCAGCACCAAAGAACGTCAGTCGGGTAATGGCTACACCTTC	CASTKERQSGNGYTF
TRBV4-3	NA	NA	TRBJ1-4	TGCGCCAGCAGCCAGGGGGCGCAGGAAAAACTGTTTTTT	CASSQGAQEKLFF
TRBV27	NA	once	TRBJ2-7	TGTGCCAGCAGTTTACGACAGACGCTATACGAGCAGTACTTC	CASSLRQTLYEQYF
TRBV28	NA	few	TRBJ1-2	TGTGCCGAGCAGGAGCGGGGGAATGACTATGGCTACACCTTC	CAEQERGNDYGYTF
TRBV7-9	TRBD1	few	TRBJ2-7	TGTGCCAGCAGCTCTCTCGGACAGGGTTATAACGAGCAGTACTTC	CASSSLGQGYNEQYF
TRBV11-2	NA	NA	TRBJ2-5	TGTGCCAGCAGCCGGACCCTAGCGCAAGAGACCCAGTACTTC	CASSRTLAQETQYF
TRBV6-6	NA	few	TRBJ2-7	TGTGCCAGCAGTTGGGACACCTCCTACGAGCAGTACTTC	CASSWDTSYEQYF
TRBV4-1	NA	NA	TRBJ2-3	TGCGCCAGCAGCCAAGGTCCTACCAGGGGCATTAGTACAGATACGCAGTATTTT	CASSQGPTRGISTDTQYF
TRBV5-4	TRBD2	few	TRBJ2-3	TGTGCCAGCAGCTCTTCGGCCGCGGGGGGGACCACAGATACGCAGTATTTT	CASSSSAAGGTTDTQYF
TRBV29-1	NA	NA	TRBJ1-2	TGCAGCGTTGCATCTGGGAGGCGTAACTATGGCTACACCTTC	CSVASGRRNYGYTF
TRBV2	TRBD2	few	TRBJ2-3	TGTGCCAGCAAAAGTTTGAGCGGGGGCAGCACAGATACGCAGTATTTT	CASKSLSGGSTDTQYF
TRBV7-2	NA	NA	TRBJ2-7	TGTGCCAGCAGCCCCCTCCCGCAGGACGAGCAGTACTTC	CASSPLPQDEQYF
TRBV12-5	NA	NA	TRBJ2-1	TGTGCTAGTGGTCCACAGGACAGCTACAATGAGCAGTTCTTC	CASGPQDSYNEQFF
TRBV5-1	NA	NA	TRBJ2-2	TGCGCCAGCAGCTTGGTTTTGTCCGCGACCGGGGAGCTGTTTTTT	CASSLVLSATGELFF
TRBV9	TRBD1	few	TRBJ2-2	TGTGCCAGCAGCGTAGCGGTGGGACAGGGGGTCTCGACCGGGGAGCTGTTTTTT	CASSVAVGQGVSTGELFF
TRBV7-2	TRBD1	few	TRBJ1-2	TGTGCCAGCAGCCCCGAGGACAGGGCGGGCGGCTACACCTTC	CASSPEDRAGGYTF
TRBV7-7	TRBD2	NA	TRBJ2-1	TGTGCTAGCAGCTTAGACCCCGGAGCGGGACTCAAGGATGAGCAGTTCTTC	CASSLDPGAGLKDEQFF
TRBV7-2	TRBD1	NA	TRBJ2-7	TGTGCCAGCAGCTTATCGGCGACAGGGGTTCAGTACGAGCAGTACTTC	CASSLSATGVQYEQYF
TRBV19	NA	NA	TRBJ2-3	TGTGCCAGTACCTTGACTAGTAGCACAGATACGCAGTATTTT	CASTLTSSTDTQYF
TRBV7-2	NA	NA	TRBJ2-7	TGTGCCAGCAGCAGGACAGATACGTTCTACGAGCAGTACTTC	CASSRTDTFYEQYF
TRBV7-9	NA	NA	TRBJ1-1	TGTGCCAGCACCCCCGGCCCAACGGGGGGCACTGAAGCTTTCTTT	CASTPGPTGGTEAFF
TRBV7-6	TRBD2	few	TRBJ2-2	TGTGCCAGCACCTTGACTAGCGGGGTTGTCGGGGAGCTGTTTTTT	CASTLTSGVVGELFF
TRBV19	NA	few	TRBJ2-5	TGTGCCAGTAGTATGTGGGGGGAAGAGACCCAGTACTTC	CASSMWGEETQYF
TRBV4-2	NA	NA	TRBJ1-1	TGTGCCAGCAGCCAATCCCCAGAGAACACTGAAGCTTTCTTT	CASSQSPENTEAFF
TRBV5-1	NA	NA	TRBJ1-5	TGCGCCAGCAGCTTGGGAGAGGCGGGCAATCAGCCCCAGCATTTT	CASSLGEAGNQPQHF
TRBV10-3	TRBD1	NA	TRBJ2-1	TGTGCCATCAGGGGGGACAGAGGACCCTACAATGAGCAGTTCTTC	CAIRGDRGPYNEQFF
TRBV18	NA	NA	TRBJ2-2	TGTGCCAGCTCATCTAACACCGGGGAGCTGTTTTTT	CASSSNTGELFF
TRBV19	TRBD1	NA	TRBJ1-1	TGTGCCAGTAGGGCCATGGACAGGGGGTTTACCCCTGAAGCTTTCTTT	CASRAMDRGFTPEAFF
TRBV4-3	TRBD1	NA	TRBJ2-6	TGCGCCAGCAGCCAAGAGGGACAGGGGTGGGCCAACGTCCTGACTTTC	CASSQEGQGWANVLTF
TRBV7-6	NA	NA	TRBJ2-6	TGTGCCAGCAGCTCCTTTAGAGGGCTAGGCGAAGCTGGGGCCAACGTCCTGACTTTC	CASSSFRGLGEAGANVLTF
TRBV7-2	TRBD1	NA	TRBJ2-7	TGTGCCAGCAGCTTAGGGGACAGGGGACACTACGAGCAGTACTTC	CASSLGDRGHYEQYF
TRBV5-1	NA	NA	TRBJ2-7	TGCGCCAGCAGCTTGGGAGTCCGGGTAGGCGAGCAGTACTTC	CASSLGVRVGEQYF
TRBV7-9	NA	few	TRBJ2-7	TGTGCCAGCAGCCGGGGGACAGTTCGGGTCGGGGAGCAGTACTTC	CASSRGTVRVGEQYF
TRBV18	NA	NA	TRBJ2-6	TGTGCCAGCTCGCAGGCGGGACCCCTGGGGAGCTCTGGGGCCAACGTCCTGACTTTC	CASSQAGPLGSSGANVLTF
TRBV7-8	NA	NA	TRBJ2-2	TGTGCCAGCAGTGACACAGGGTTAAACACCGGGGAGCTGTTTTTT	CASSDTGLNTGELFF
TRBV19	TRBD2	NA	TRBJ2-1	TGTGCCAGTAGTGCGGGACTAGCGGGCGTCAGTAACAATGAGCAGTTCTTC	CASSAGLAGVSNNEQFF